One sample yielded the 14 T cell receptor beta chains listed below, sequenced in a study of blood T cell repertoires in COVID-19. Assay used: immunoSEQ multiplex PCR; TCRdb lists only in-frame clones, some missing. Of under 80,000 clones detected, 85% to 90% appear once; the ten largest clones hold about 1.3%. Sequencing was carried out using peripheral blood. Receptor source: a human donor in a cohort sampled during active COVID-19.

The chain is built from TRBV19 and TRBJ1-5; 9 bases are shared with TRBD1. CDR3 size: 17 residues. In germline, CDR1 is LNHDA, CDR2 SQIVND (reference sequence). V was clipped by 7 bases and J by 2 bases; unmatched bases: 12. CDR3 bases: TGTGCCAGTACCTTCGGGACAGGGTGGGATGGCAATCAGCCCCAGCATTTT. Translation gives CASTFGTGWDGNQPQHF.

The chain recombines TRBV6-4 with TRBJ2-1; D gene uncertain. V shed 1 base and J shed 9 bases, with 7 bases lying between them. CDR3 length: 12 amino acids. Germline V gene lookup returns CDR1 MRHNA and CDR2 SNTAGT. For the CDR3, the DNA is TGTGCCAGCAGTGACTGGGCCGGTGAGCAGTTCTTC. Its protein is CASSDWAGEQFF.

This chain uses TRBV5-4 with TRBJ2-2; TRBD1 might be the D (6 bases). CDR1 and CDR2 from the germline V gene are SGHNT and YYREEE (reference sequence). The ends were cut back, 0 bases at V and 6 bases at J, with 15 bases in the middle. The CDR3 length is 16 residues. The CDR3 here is CASSLGGQGISGELFF. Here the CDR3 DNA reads TGTGCCAGCAGCTTGGGGGGGCAGGGCATCTCCGGGGAGCTGTTTTTT.

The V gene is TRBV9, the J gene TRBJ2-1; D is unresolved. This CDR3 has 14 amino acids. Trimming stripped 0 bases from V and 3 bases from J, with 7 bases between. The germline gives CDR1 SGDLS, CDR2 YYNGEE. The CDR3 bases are TGTGCCAGCAGCGTAGGGCTCCGCTACAATGAGCAGTTCTTC. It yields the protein CASSVGLRYNEQFF.

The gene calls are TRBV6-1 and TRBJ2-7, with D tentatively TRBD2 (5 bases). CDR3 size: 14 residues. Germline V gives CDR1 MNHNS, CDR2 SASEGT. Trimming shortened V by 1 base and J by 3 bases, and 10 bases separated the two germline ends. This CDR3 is CASSEGGGLYEQYV. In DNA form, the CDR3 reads TGTGCCAGCAGTGAAGGAGGAGGCCTCTACGAGCAGTACGTC.

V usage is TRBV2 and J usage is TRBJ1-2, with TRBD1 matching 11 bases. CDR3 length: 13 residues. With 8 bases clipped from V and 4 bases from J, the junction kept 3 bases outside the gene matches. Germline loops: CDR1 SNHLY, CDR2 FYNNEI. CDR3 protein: CASRGTGGYGYTF. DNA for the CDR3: TGTGCCAGCCGCGGGACAGGGGGCTATGGCTACACCTTC.

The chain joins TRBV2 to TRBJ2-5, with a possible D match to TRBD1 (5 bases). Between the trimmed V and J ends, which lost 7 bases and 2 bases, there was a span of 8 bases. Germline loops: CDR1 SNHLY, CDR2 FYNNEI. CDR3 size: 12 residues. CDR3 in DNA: TGTGCCAGCATGAGACAGCAAGAGACCCAGTACTTC. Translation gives CASMRQQETQYF.

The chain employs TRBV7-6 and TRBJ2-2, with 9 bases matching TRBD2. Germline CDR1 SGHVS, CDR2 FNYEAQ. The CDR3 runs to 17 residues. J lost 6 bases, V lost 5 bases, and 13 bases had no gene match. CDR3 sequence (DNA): TGTGCCAGCAGCCCCCTCGCAGCGGGAGGACCTGCCGGGGAGCTGTTTTTT. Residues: CASSPLAAGGPAGELFF.

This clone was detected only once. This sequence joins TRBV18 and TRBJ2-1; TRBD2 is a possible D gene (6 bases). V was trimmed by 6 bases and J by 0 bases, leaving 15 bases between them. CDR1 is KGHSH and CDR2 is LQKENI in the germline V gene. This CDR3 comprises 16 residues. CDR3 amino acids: CASSLMEGSSYNEQFF. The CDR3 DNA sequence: TGTGCCAGCTCCCTTATGGAGGGGAGCTCCTACAATGAGCAGTTCTTC. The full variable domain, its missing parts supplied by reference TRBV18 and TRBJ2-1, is NAGVMQNPRHLVRRRGQEARLRCSPMKGHSHVYWYRQLPEEGLKFMVYLQKENIIDESGMPKERFSAEFPKEGPSILRIQQVVRGDSAAYFCASSLMEGSSYNEQFFGPGTRLTVL.

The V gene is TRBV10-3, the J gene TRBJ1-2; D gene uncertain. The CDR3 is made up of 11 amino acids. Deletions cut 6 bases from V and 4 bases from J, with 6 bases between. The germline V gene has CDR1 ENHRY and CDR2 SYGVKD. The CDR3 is CAIRAFYGYTF. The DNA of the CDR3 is TGTGCCATCAGGGCTTTCTATGGCTACACCTTC.

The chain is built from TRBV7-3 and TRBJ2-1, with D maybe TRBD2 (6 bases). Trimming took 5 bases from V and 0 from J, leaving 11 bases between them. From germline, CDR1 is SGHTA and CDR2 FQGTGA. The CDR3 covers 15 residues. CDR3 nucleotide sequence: TGTGCCAGCAGCACGGACTATGGCTCCTACAATGAGCAGTTCTTC. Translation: CASSTDYGSYNEQFF. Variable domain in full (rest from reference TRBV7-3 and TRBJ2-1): GAGVSQTPSNKVTEKGKYVELRCDPISGHTALYWYRQSLGQGPEFLIYFQGTGAADDSGLPNDRFFAVRPEGSVSTLKIQRTERGDSAVYLCASSTDYGSYNEQFFGPGTRLTVL.

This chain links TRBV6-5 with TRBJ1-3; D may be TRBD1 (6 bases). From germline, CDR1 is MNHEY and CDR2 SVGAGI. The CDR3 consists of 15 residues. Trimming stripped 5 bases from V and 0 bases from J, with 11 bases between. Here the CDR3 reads CASSRDTGSGNTIYF. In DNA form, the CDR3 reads TGTGCCAGCAGTCGGGACACCGGCTCTGGAAACACCATATATTTT.

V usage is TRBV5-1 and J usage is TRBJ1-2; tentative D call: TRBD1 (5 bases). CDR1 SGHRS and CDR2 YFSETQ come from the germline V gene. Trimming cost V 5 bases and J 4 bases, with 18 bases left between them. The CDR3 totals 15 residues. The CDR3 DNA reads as TGCGCCAGCAGGGTGGAGGGGACTAATAGCTATGGCTACACCTTC. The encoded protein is CASRVEGTNSYGYTF.

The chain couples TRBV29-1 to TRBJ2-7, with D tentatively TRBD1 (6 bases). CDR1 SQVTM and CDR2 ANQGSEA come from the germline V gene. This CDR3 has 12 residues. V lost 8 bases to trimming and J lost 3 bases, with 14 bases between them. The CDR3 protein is CSIIRGRYEQYF. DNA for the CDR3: TGCAGCATAATCAGGGGCCGCTACGAGCAGTACTTC.